This TCR beta chain emerged from a study of spatial heterogeneity in lung cancer. Study details: The study observed each unique TCR and UMI combination more than ten times on average in raw reads.

Study results and limitations: Whereas they appeared in blood less at follow-up, ubiquitous expanded tumor TCRs appeared there more at resection.

TCRdb called the 5' RACE reads again in MiXCR, with one record for every CDR3 protein. Among about 92,000 distinct CDR3 sequences, about an eighth were seen once, and the ten largest hold about 38%. This clonotype came up a few times. The antigen is unknown. Time point described: sample taken at primary tumor resection. Unsorted whole RNA of tumor, nontumor lung or frozen PBMC was sequenced. The donor population consisted of approximately 68 patients with untreated, early-stage non-small cell lung cancer. The TCR comes from a male donor with early-stage non-small cell lung cancer. This specimen consisted of PBMCs, obtained at surgery.

CDR3 DNA sequence: TGCGCCAGCAGCCCGAGGCAGAAGGGATCGGCCGGGGAGCTGTTTTTT. Translation gives CASSPRQKGSAGELFF. V is TRBV5-1 and J is TRBJ2-2, with no clear D. Trimming shortened V by 4 bases and J by 6 bases, and 19 bases separated the two germline ends. Germline V gives CDR1 SGHRS, CDR2 YFSETQ. There are 16 residues in the CDR3.